This T cell receptor (beta chain) came from a study of T cells in localized non-small cell lung cancer. A remark on this clone: Its target is unknown.

Findings of the study overall: Across samples, adjacent lung featured a median approximately 56 of the top 100 tumor clones.

Assay used: immunoSEQ multiplex PCR; TCRdb lists only in-frame clones, some missing. The table has around 3,500 clones, around a quarter seen once. This CDR3 comprises 14 residues. The trim removed 2 bases at V and 5 bases at J, leaving 2 bases unmatched. CDR1 SGHRS and CDR2 YFSETQ come from the germline V gene. The gene calls are TRBV5-1 and TRBJ1-2, with 11 nucleotides matching TRBD1. Material: lung tumor tissue, obtained before any cancer treatment. This receptor was taken from a woman aged 40 to 75 with stage I lung adenocarcinoma. CDR3 residues: CASSLGQGAYGYTF. CDR3 coding DNA: TGCGCCAGCAGCTTAGGACAGGGGGCATATGGCTACACCTTC.